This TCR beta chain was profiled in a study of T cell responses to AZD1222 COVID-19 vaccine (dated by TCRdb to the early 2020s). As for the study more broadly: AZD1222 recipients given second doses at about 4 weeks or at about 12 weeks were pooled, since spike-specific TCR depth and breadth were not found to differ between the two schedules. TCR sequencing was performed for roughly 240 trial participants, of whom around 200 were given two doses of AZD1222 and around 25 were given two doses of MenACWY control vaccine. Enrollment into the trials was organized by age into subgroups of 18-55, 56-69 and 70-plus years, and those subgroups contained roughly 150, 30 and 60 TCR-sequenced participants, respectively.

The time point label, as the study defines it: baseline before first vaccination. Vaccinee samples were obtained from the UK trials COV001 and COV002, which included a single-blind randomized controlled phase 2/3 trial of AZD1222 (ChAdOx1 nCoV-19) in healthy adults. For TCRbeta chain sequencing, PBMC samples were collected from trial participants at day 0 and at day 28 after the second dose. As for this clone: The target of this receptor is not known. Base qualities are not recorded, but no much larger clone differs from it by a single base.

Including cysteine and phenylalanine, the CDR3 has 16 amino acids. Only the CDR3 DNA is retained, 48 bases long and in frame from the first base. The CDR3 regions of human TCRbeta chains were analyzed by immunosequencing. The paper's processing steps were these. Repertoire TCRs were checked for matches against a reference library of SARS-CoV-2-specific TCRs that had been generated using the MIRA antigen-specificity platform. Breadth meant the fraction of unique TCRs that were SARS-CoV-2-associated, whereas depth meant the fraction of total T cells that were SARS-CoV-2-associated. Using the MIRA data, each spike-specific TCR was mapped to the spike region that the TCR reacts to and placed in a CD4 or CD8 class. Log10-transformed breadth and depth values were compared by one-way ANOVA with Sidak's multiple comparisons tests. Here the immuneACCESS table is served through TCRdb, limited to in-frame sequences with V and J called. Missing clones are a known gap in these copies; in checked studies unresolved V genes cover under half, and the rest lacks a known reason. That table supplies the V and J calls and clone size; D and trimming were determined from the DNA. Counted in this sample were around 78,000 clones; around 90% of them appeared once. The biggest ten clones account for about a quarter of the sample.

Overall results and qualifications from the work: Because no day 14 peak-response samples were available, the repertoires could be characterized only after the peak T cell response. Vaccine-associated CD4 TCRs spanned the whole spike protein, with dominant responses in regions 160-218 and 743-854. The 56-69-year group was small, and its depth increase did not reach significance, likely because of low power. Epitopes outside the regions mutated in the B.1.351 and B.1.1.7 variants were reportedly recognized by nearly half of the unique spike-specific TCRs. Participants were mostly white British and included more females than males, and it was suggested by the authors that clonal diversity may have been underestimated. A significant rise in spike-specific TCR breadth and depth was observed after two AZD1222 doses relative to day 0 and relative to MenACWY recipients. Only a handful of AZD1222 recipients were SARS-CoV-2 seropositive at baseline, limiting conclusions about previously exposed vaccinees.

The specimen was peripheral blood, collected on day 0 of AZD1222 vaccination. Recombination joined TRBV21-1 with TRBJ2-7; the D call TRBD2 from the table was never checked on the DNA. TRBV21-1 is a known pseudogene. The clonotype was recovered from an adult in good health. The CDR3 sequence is CASSKVKPCGTYEQYF. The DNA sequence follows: TGTGCCAGCAGCAAAGTGAAACCCTGCGGGACCTACGAGCAGTACTTC.